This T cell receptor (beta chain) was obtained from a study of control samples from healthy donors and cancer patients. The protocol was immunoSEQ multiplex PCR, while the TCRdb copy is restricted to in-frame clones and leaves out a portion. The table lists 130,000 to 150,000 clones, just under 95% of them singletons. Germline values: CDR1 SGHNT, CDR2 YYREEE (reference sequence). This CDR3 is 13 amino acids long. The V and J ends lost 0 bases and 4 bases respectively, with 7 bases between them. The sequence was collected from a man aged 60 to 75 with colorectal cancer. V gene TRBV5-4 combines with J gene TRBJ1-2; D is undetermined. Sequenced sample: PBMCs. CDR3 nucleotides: TGTGCCAGCAGCTTGGCCGAGGGCTATGGCTACACCTTC. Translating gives CASSLAEGYGYTF.